Listed below are T cell receptor beta chains from one sample, sequenced in a study of vaccination effects on CD4 cells after COVID-19. These receptors are not linked to any known antigen. The protocol was immunoSEQ multiplex PCR, while the TCRdb copy is restricted to in-frame clones and leaves out a portion. This repertoire shows 70,000 or so clones, 65% to 75% found once; its top ten account for 5% to 6%. This specimen consisted of CD4+ T cells from PBMCs cultured with HIV peptides, obtained before COVID-19 vaccination. Every receptor here comes from a human donor who had a prior SARS-CoV-2 infection. The CDR3 runs from the conserved cysteine through the conserved F or W. The D gene is left open where the match is weak. Not every row has a clone size; where given, it reads once, few, many or a size class.

J gene: TRBJ2-1; CDR3 length: 16; D gene: .; clone size: few; V gene: TRBV19; CDR3 DNA: TGTGCCAGTAGTATAGGTACGGGAGAACGCCAAAATGAGCAGTTCTTC; CDR3 protein: CASSIGTGERQNEQFF
J gene: TRBJ2-2; CDR3 length: 17; D gene: TRBD2; clone size: .; V gene: TRBV19; CDR3 DNA: TGTGCCAGTAGATATGGCCCGGGGGGACTAAACACCGGGGAGCTGTTTTTT; CDR3 protein: CASRYGPGGLNTGELFF
J gene: TRBJ2-7; CDR3 length: 16; D gene: TRBD1; clone size: .; V gene: TRBV5-6; CDR3 DNA: TGTGCCAGCAGCGCGCAAATAAGGACAGGGAGGCACGAGCAGTACTTC; CDR3 protein: CASSAQIRTGRHEQYF
J gene: TRBJ1-2; CDR3 length: 14; D gene: .; clone size: once; V gene: TRBV9; CDR3 DNA: TGTGCCAGCAGCTCTCGCCAGTGGGACTATGGCTACACCTTC; CDR3 protein: CASSSRQWDYGYTF
J gene: TRBJ2-1; CDR3 length: 16; D gene: .; clone size: .; V gene: TRBV24-1; CDR3 DNA: TGTGCCACCAGTGATCCTCAGGACAGTGAATACAATGAGCAGTTCTTC; CDR3 protein: CATSDPQDSEYNEQFF
J gene: TRBJ1-2; CDR3 length: 15; D gene: .; clone size: .; V gene: TRBV7-2; CDR3 DNA: TGTGCCAGCAGCTTACCCGGACGGGGGGGAAATGGCTACACCTTC; CDR3 protein: CASSLPGRGGNGYTF
J gene: TRBJ2-5; CDR3 length: 16; D gene: TRBD2; clone size: .; V gene: TRBV30; CDR3 DNA: TGTGCCTGGAGTGGGAAGGTGGGAGGGTACCAAGAGACCCAGTACTTC; CDR3 protein: CAWSGKVGGYQETQYF
J gene: TRBJ2-7; CDR3 length: 15; D gene: .; clone size: .; V gene: TRBV2; CDR3 DNA: TGTGCCAGCACCACCCCTCGAAGGTTTGACTACGAGCAGTACTTC; CDR3 protein: CASTTPRRFDYEQYF
J gene: TRBJ2-5; CDR3 length: 15; D gene: .; clone size: .; V gene: TRBV5-8; CDR3 DNA: TGTGCCAGCAGCTTAGGGGGGCGGCACGGAGAGACCCAGTACTTC; CDR3 protein: CASSLGGRHGETQYF
J gene: TRBJ2-7; CDR3 length: 15; D gene: .; clone size: .; V gene: TRBV7-2; CDR3 DNA: TGTGCCAGCAGCTTAGGTTCCACTAGGGGCTACGAGCAGTACTTC; CDR3 protein: CASSLGSTRGYEQYF
J gene: TRBJ2-1; CDR3 length: 19; D gene: TRBD2; clone size: .; V gene: TRBV6-1; CDR3 DNA: TGTGCCAGCAGTGAAGTTGCTAGCGGGGGTTCTTTCTCCTACAATGAGCAGTTCTTC; CDR3 protein: CASSEVASGGSFSYNEQFF
J gene: TRBJ2-7; CDR3 length: 11; D gene: .; clone size: few; V gene: TRBV11-2; CDR3 DNA: TGTGCCAGCAGCCTCACCTACGAGCAGTACTTC; CDR3 protein: CASSLTYEQYF
J gene: TRBJ2-5; CDR3 length: 13; D gene: .; clone size: .; V gene: TRBV5-4; CDR3 DNA: TGTGCCAGCAGCTTAAACGCCCAAGAGACCCAGTACTTC; CDR3 protein: CASSLNAQETQYF
J gene: TRBJ2-6; CDR3 length: 15; D gene: .; clone size: .; V gene: TRBV5-6; CDR3 DNA: TGTGCCAGCAGCGAGGGGGTTTCTGGGGCCAACGTCCTGACTTTC; CDR3 protein: CASSEGVSGANVLTF
J gene: TRBJ2-7; CDR3 length: 13; D gene: TRBD1; clone size: .; V gene: TRBV11-3; CDR3 DNA: TGTGCCAGCAGCTTGGGACAGCCCTACGAGCAGTACTTC; CDR3 protein: CASSLGQPYEQYF
J gene: TRBJ2-4; CDR3 length: 16; D gene: .; clone size: .; V gene: TRBV6-1; CDR3 DNA: TGTGCCAGCAGTGAACCGGCAGACATAGCCAAAAACATTCAGTACTTC; CDR3 protein: CASSEPADIAKNIQYF
J gene: TRBJ1-5; CDR3 length: 16; D gene: .; clone size: .; V gene: TRBV7-6; CDR3 DNA: TGTGCCAGCAGCTTAGACCCTAACAGGGTTAATCAGCCCCAGCATTTT; CDR3 protein: CASSLDPNRVNQPQHF
J gene: TRBJ2-7; CDR3 length: 16; D gene: TRBD2; clone size: .; V gene: TRBV7-2; CDR3 DNA: TGTGCCAGCAGCTTAAGCCTAGCGGGGAGTATCTACGAGCAGTACTTC; CDR3 protein: CASSLSLAGSIYEQYF
J gene: TRBJ2-7; CDR3 length: 14; D gene: TRBD1; clone size: few; V gene: TRBV2; CDR3 DNA: TGTGCCAGCAGGGGTACCGGGACAGGGGACGAGCAGTACTTC; CDR3 protein: CASRGTGTGDEQYF
J gene: TRBJ2-1; CDR3 length: 13; D gene: .; clone size: few; V gene: TRBV18; CDR3 DNA: TGTGCCAGCTCACTAAACGAGAACAATGAGCAGTTCTTC; CDR3 protein: CASSLNENNEQFF
J gene: TRBJ2-1; CDR3 length: 15; D gene: .; clone size: .; V gene: TRBV7-3; CDR3 DNA: TGTGCCAGCAGCTTCGGGGCAAGCTCCTACAATGAGCAGTTCTTC; CDR3 protein: CASSFGASSYNEQFF
J gene: TRBJ2-2; CDR3 length: 15; D gene: .; clone size: .; V gene: TRBV19; CDR3 DNA: TGTGCCAGTAGTACTCCGGTCCCATACACCGGGGAGCTGTTTTTT; CDR3 protein: CASSTPVPYTGELFF
J gene: TRBJ2-7; CDR3 length: 13; D gene: .; clone size: .; V gene: TRBV5-6; CDR3 DNA: TGTGCCAGCAGCCGACGGGGCTCCTACGAGCAGTACTTC; CDR3 protein: CASSRRGSYEQYF
J gene: TRBJ1-6; CDR3 length: 13; D gene: TRBD1; clone size: .; V gene: TRBV19; CDR3 DNA: TGTGCCAGTAGTCCTGGGACAGGACAATCCCTCCACTTT; CDR3 protein: CASSPGTGQSLHF
J gene: TRBJ2-3; CDR3 length: 13; D gene: .; clone size: .; V gene: TRBV5-1; CDR3 DNA: TGCGCCAGCAGCGTTTCCCCCACAGATACGCAGTATTTT; CDR3 protein: CASSVSPTDTQYF
J gene: TRBJ1-2; CDR3 length: 14; D gene: .; clone size: .; V gene: TRBV18; CDR3 DNA: TGTGCCAGCTCACGAGAAAGGGTAATCTATGGCTACACCTTC; CDR3 protein: CASSRERVIYGYTF
J gene: TRBJ1-2; CDR3 length: 12; D gene: TRBD1; clone size: .; V gene: TRBV11-2; CDR3 DNA: TGTGCCAGCAGCTTTGACAGGGCGGGGGGCACCTTC; CDR3 protein: CASSFDRAGGTF
J gene: TRBJ1-1; CDR3 length: 13; D gene: TRBD1; clone size: .; V gene: TRBV5-1; CDR3 DNA: TGCGCCAGCAGCGACGGACAGGGTATAGGAGCTTTCTTT; CDR3 protein: CASSDGQGIGAFF
J gene: TRBJ2-1; CDR3 length: 14; D gene: TRBD2; clone size: .; V gene: TRBV11-2; CDR3 DNA: TGTGCCAGCAGCCCGGGACTAGCGGGATCAGAGCAGTTCTTC; CDR3 protein: CASSPGLAGSEQFF
J gene: TRBJ2-7; CDR3 length: 14; D gene: .; clone size: .; V gene: TRBV6-5; CDR3 DNA: TGTGCCAGCAATTCCCCGGGACTGTTATACGAGCAGTACTTC; CDR3 protein: CASNSPGLLYEQYF
J gene: TRBJ2-2; CDR3 length: 15; D gene: .; clone size: .; V gene: TRBV5-1; CDR3 DNA: TGCGCCAGCAGCTTGGACAAGGTCGACACCGGGGAGCTGTTTTTT; CDR3 protein: CASSLDKVDTGELFF
J gene: TRBJ2-1; CDR3 length: 17; D gene: TRBD2; clone size: .; V gene: TRBV5-1; CDR3 DNA: TGCGCCAGCAGCTCCCCCGCGGCGGGAGGGCCGTACAATGAGCAGTTCTTC; CDR3 protein: CASSSPAAGGPYNEQFF
J gene: TRBJ2-5; CDR3 length: 14; D gene: .; clone size: .; V gene: TRBV10-3; CDR3 DNA: TGTGCCATCAGTGAGTCTCTAGCGCATGAGACCCAGTACTTC; CDR3 protein: CAISESLAHETQYF
J gene: TRBJ2-2; CDR3 length: 14; D gene: .; clone size: .; V gene: TRBV7-2; CDR3 DNA: TGTGCCAGCAGCCCGGACGGGTTCACCGGGGAGCTGTTTTTT; CDR3 protein: CASSPDGFTGELFF
J gene: TRBJ2-2; CDR3 length: 16; D gene: .; clone size: .; V gene: TRBV7-2; CDR3 DNA: TGTGCCAGCAGCTTATGGCTAGGACTAAACACCGGGGAGCTGTTTTTT; CDR3 protein: CASSLWLGLNTGELFF
J gene: TRBJ2-7; CDR3 length: 12; D gene: .; clone size: .; V gene: TRBV2; CDR3 DNA: TGTGCCAGCAGTAAACAGGGTTACGAGCAGTACTTC; CDR3 protein: CASSKQGYEQYF
J gene: TRBJ2-1; CDR3 length: 15; D gene: .; clone size: .; V gene: TRBV5-1; CDR3 DNA: TGCGCCAGCAGCTTCGAGGACTCCGACCCCGGTGAGCAGTTCTTC; CDR3 protein: CASSFEDSDPGEQFF
J gene: TRBJ2-3; CDR3 length: 20; D gene: TRBD2; clone size: .; V gene: TRBV2; CDR3 DNA: TGTGCCAGCACCGGGCCGGGACTAGCGGGAGGGCCCTCCTTCGAAGATACGCAGTATTTT; CDR3 protein: CASTGPGLAGGPSFEDTQYF
J gene: TRBJ2-7; CDR3 length: 10; D gene: .; clone size: .; V gene: TRBV6-1; CDR3 DNA: TGTGCCAGCAGCGAAGGGGCTCAGTACTTC; CDR3 protein: CASSEGAQYF
J gene: TRBJ1-5; CDR3 length: 17; D gene: TRBD1; clone size: .; V gene: TRBV9; CDR3 DNA: TGTGCCAGCAGCCTAGAACAGGGGGACCTCGAGGATCAGCCCCAGCATTTT; CDR3 protein: CASSLEQGDLEDQPQHF
J gene: TRBJ1-2; CDR3 length: 15; D gene: .; clone size: .; V gene: TRBV28; CDR3 DNA: TGTGCCAGCAGTTTTGGACAGACGGAACGCTTTGGCTACACCTTC; CDR3 protein: CASSFGQTERFGYTF
J gene: TRBJ2-7; CDR3 length: 15; D gene: .; clone size: .; V gene: TRBV4-2; CDR3 DNA: TGTGCCAGCAGCCAAGCTCAGGGTTCATCCTACGAGCAGTACTTC; CDR3 protein: CASSQAQGSSYEQYF
J gene: TRBJ2-7; CDR3 length: 15; D gene: TRBD2; clone size: .; V gene: TRBV7-3; CDR3 DNA: TGTGCCAGCAGCTTACAAGGGACTAGCGGCTACGAGCAGTACTTC; CDR3 protein: CASSLQGTSGYEQYF
J gene: TRBJ2-5; CDR3 length: 14; D gene: TRBD2; clone size: .; V gene: TRBV2; CDR3 DNA: TGTGCCAGCAGTGAAGCTAGCGGGGACGAGACCCAGTACTTC; CDR3 protein: CASSEASGDETQYF
J gene: TRBJ2-7; CDR3 length: 15; D gene: TRBD1; clone size: .; V gene: TRBV27; CDR3 DNA: TGTGCCAGCAGTTTTCTTGGACAGGGGGCCAACGAGCAGTACTTC; CDR3 protein: CASSFLGQGANEQYF
J gene: TRBJ2-7; CDR3 length: 18; D gene: TRBD2; clone size: .; V gene: TRBV4-2; CDR3 DNA: TGTGCCAGCAGCCAAGCCGGGGGGGGGACTACGCACCCCTACGAGCAGTACTTC; CDR3 protein: CASSQAGGGTTHPYEQYF
J gene: TRBJ2-7; CDR3 length: 16; D gene: TRBD2; clone size: .; V gene: TRBV9; CDR3 DNA: TGTGCCAGCAGCCCCCTGCGGGGGGACAATACCTACGAGCAGTACTTC; CDR3 protein: CASSPLRGDNTYEQYF
J gene: TRBJ2-3; CDR3 length: 16; D gene: TRBD1; clone size: .; V gene: TRBV6-5; CDR3 DNA: TGTGCCAGCAGTTTCGCTGGGGGACAGGGGACAGATACGCAGTATTTT; CDR3 protein: CASSFAGGQGTDTQYF
J gene: TRBJ2-7; CDR3 length: 13; D gene: .; clone size: .; V gene: TRBV12-3/TRBV12-4; CDR3 DNA: TGTGCCAGCAGGGTAGCGGCGGCCTACGAGCAGTACTTC; CDR3 protein: CASRVAAAYEQYF
J gene: TRBJ1-5; CDR3 length: 13; D gene: TRBD1; clone size: .; V gene: TRBV12-3/TRBV12-4; CDR3 DNA: TGTGCCAGCAGTTTACAGGGGGATCAGCCCCAGCATTTT; CDR3 protein: CASSLQGDQPQHF